These 30 T cell receptor beta chains came from one sample sequenced in a study of blood T cells in healthy people across ages. Then a second PCR, running roughly 7 to 11 cycles, was carried out with a sample-barcoded 5' primer and a J-beta primer mix. Via MiXCR, TCRdb re-called the 5' RACE reads, giving one row per CDR3 protein. The table records 1.5 million to 2 million distinct CDR3 sequences, approximately 28% of them present only once. Input material: blood. All receptors derive from a woman in her twenties or thirties in good health.

This chain links TRBV5-1 with TRBJ1-4; D gene uncertain. Germline loops: CDR1 SGHRS, CDR2 YFSETQ. The CDR3 has 16 amino acids. The V and J ends lost 1 base and 4 bases respectively, with 14 bases between them. CDR3: CASSLISGGYNEKLFF. CDR3 bases: TGCGCCAGCAGCTTGATTTCAGGAGGCTATAATGAAAAACTGTTTTTT.

The chain employs TRBV18 and TRBJ2-5; no definite D call. The CDR3 is 13 residues long. Looked up from germline, CDR1 is KGHSH and CDR2 is LQKENI. V lost 0 bases and J lost 3, with 5 bases in between. The CDR3, as DNA: TGTGCCAGCTCACCACCCGAGAAAGAGACCCAGTACTTC. Encoded protein: CASSPPEKETQYF.

The chain carries TRBV11-2 and TRBJ2-7; 7 positions agree with TRBD1. Looked up from germline, CDR1 is SGHAT and CDR2 is FQNNGV. This CDR3 has 16 residues. With 2 bases clipped from V and 10 bases from J, the junction kept 17 bases outside the gene matches. The CDR3 DNA reads as TGTGCCAGCAGCTTAAGTCCGGAGGTTCAGGGGGAGTCCCAGTACTTC. Translation: CASSLSPEVQGESQYF.

The V gene is TRBV11-2, the J gene TRBJ1-5, with a tentative D call TRBD1 (5 bases). The V and J ends lost 5 bases and 9 bases respectively, with 26 bases between them. Germline assignment: CDR1 SGHAT and CDR2 FQNNGV. This CDR3 has 17 amino acids. The CDR3 sequence: CASSRLRGGGISGPQHF. CDR3 coding DNA: TGTGCCAGCAGCCGTCTTCGGGGGGGAGGGATTTCGGGGCCCCAGCATTTT.

This clonotype was recorded a few times. The rearrangement uses TRBV6-5 and TRBJ1-2, with 12 bases fitting TRBD1. The J segment lost 5 bases and the V segment lost 6 bases, leaving 13 bases of the junction unmatched. The length of the CDR3 is 17 residues. The germline V gene has CDR1 MNHEY and CDR2 SVGAGI. CDR3 region: CASRNSGTGGLLYGYTF. DNA of the CDR3: TGTGCCAGCAGAAACTCCGGGACAGGGGGCCTCCTTTATGGCTACACCTTC.

Ten or more counts support this clonotype. The chain's CDR3 is CASSFGITRETQYF. CDR3 DNA sequence: TGTGCCAGCAGCTTCGGGATCACCAGGGAGACCCAGTACTTC. This chain uses TRBV7-2 with TRBJ2-5; tentative D call: TRBD2 (5 bases). The CDR3 loop spans 14 amino acids. Germline V gene sequence: CDR1 SGHTA, CDR2 FQGNSA. Trimming left V 3 bases short and J 5 bases short, with 13 bases between. Using reference TRBV7-2 and TRBJ2-5 for the parts outside the CDR3, the full variable domain is GAGVSQSPSNKVTEKGKDVELRCDPISGHTALYWYRQSLGQGLEFLIYFQGNSAPDKSGLPSDRFSAERTGGSVSTLTIQRTQQEDSAVYLCASSFGITRETQYFGPGTRLLVL.

This clonotype appeared a few times. The junction shows a germline mismatch at one end, possibly a read error. Here the CDR3 reads CAGSEQRGAYEQYF. CDR3 nucleotides: TGTGCCGGCAGTGAGCAGCGGGGGGCCTACGAGCAGTACTTC. The chain combines TRBV2 with TRBJ2-7; 9 bases map to TRBD2. CDR3 length: 14 amino acids. Germline-derived CDR1 and CDR2 are SNHLY and FYNNEI.

V gene TRBV12-3 or TRBV12-4 combines with J gene TRBJ1-5, with a tentative D call TRBD1 (6 bases). This CDR3 region has 16 residues. V lost 5 bases and J lost 0, with 14 bases in between. The CDR3 DNA sequence: TGTGCCAGCAGTACCTGGACAGCTTCTAGCAATCAGCCCCAGCATTTT. Translating it yields CASSTWTASSNQPQHF.

In this sample, this clonotype turned up a few times. V is TRBV27 and J is TRBJ1-5, with D hard to call. Germline-derived CDR1 and CDR2 are MNHEY and SMNVEV (reference sequence). The CDR3 is 14 residues long. The V and J ends lost 3 bases and 3 bases respectively, with 9 bases between them. For the CDR3, the DNA is TGTGCCAGCAGTTTTGCCGGTATCAATCAGCCCCAGCATTTT. Its protein product is CASSFAGINQPQHF.

The chain carries TRBV25-1 and TRBJ2-5; 9 bases fit TRBD2. The CDR3 runs 17 residues. Germline values: CDR1 MGHDK, CDR2 SYGVNS. Germline trimming cut 4 bases from V and 11 bases from J; bases unmatched to any gene: 20. The CDR3 coding sequence is TGTGCCAGCAGTGGCATGGGCGGGAGGGCGCCGGGCAATGAGCAGTACTTC. Translation: CASSGMGGRAPGNEQYF.

V is TRBV20-1 and J is TRBJ2-1; 7 bases match TRBD1. Judging by the DNA end, TRBJ2-7 fits better; the J call may be wrong. This CDR3 spans 16 amino acids. Germline V gives CDR1 DFQATT, CDR2 SNEGSKA (reference sequence). CDR3 in amino acids: CSARDPGRGSYNEQYF. In DNA, the CDR3 is TGCAGTGCTAGAGATCCCGGCAGGGGGTCCTACAATGAGCAGTACTTC.

Comments on this clonotype: A clone one base away is much larger, so this may be a read error. J is TRBJ1-2 and V is TRBV7-2; D gene uncertain. CDR3 length: 14 amino acids. The germline V gene has CDR1 SGHTA and CDR2 FQGNSA. Between the trimmed V and J ends, which lost 8 bases and 5 bases, there was a span of 18 bases. This CDR3 reads CTSAAASVRYGYTF. For the CDR3, the DNA is TGTACCAGCGCCGCTGCCTCCGTTCGATATGGCTACACCTTC.

Only a few counts were recorded for this clonotype. The V gene is TRBV29-1, the J gene TRBJ1-3; tentatively, D is TRBD1 (5 bases). The CDR3 totals 12 residues. Germline CDR1 SQVTM, CDR2 ANQGSEA. V lost 4 bases, J lost 4 bases, and 8 bases lay in between. The CDR3 DNA is TGCAGCGTTGCGGGGCTCGGAAACACCATATATTTT. This encodes CSVAGLGNTIYF.

The CDR3 DNA reads TGTGCCAGCAGCTTAGAGATGACAGATACGCAGTATTTT. Its translation: CASSLEMTDTQYF. The chain couples TRBV7-6 to TRBJ2-3; D ambiguous. In germline, CDR1 is SGHVS, CDR2 FNYEAQ. There are 13 residues in the CDR3. The V end was cut by 1 base, the J end by 3 bases, with 5 bases between.

J is TRBJ2-7 and V is TRBV12-3 or TRBV12-4; D unresolved. Trimming stripped 6 bases from V and 4 bases from J, with 19 bases between. CDR3 length: 15 amino acids. CDR3: CASRTETGGLYEQYF. CDR3 sequence (DNA): TGTGCCAGCAGGACTGAGACCGGTGGGTTGTACGAGCAGTACTTC.

The chain joins TRBV4-3 to TRBJ1-5; D ambiguous. Trimming stripped 2 bases from V and 4 bases from J, with 6 bases between. Germline V lookup: CDR1 LGHNA, CDR2 YSLEER. The CDR3 runs 13 residues. CDR3 amino acids: CASSQIRNQPQHF. The CDR3 DNA reads TGCGCCAGCAGCCAAATTAGGAATCAGCCCCAGCATTTT.

There are many counts of this clonotype. The chain's CDR3 is CASSLARGYEQYF. For the CDR3, the DNA is TGTGCCAGCAGCTTAGCCAGGGGCTACGAGCAGTACTTC. The genes are TRBV7-2 and TRBJ2-7; D is possibly TRBD1 (6 bases). Germline CDR1 SGHTA, CDR2 FQGNSA. This CDR3 is built from 13 residues. V was clipped by 0 bases and J by 3 bases, with 6 bases between them.

This clonotype has only a few counts. The chain combines TRBV24-1 with TRBJ2-6; D might be TRBD1 (5 bases). The CDR3 sequence is 15 residues long. V was cut by 2 bases and J by 4 bases, with 8 bases left in between. Germline loops: CDR1 KGHDR, CDR2 SFDVKD. CDR3 sequence (DNA): TGTGCCACCAGTGATTCAGGGAACGGGGCCAACGTCCTGACTTTC. Its protein product is CATSDSGNGANVLTF.

This clonotype was recorded at least ten times. This chain uses TRBV24-1 with TRBJ2-1; 8 bases align to TRBD2. Germline CDR1 KGHDR, CDR2 SFDVKD. V dropped 4 bases and J dropped 7; count of bases not matched to a gene: 5. The CDR3 contains 14 residues. The CDR3: CATSDAGGGNEQFF. In nucleotides, the CDR3 is TGTGCCACCAGTGACGCGGGAGGAGGGAATGAGCAGTTCTTC.

This clonotype occurred a few times. The rearrangement uses TRBV2 and TRBJ1-4; a possible D gene is TRBD1 (6 bases). Trimming stripped 8 bases from V and 8 bases from J, with 12 bases between. Per germline, CDR1 SNHLY and CDR2 FYNNEI. The CDR3 runs 12 residues. In DNA form, the CDR3 reads TGTGCCAGCCGGACAGTACGCGAAAAACTGTTTTTT. Amino acids: CASRTVREKLFF.

This clonotype was seen only a few times. The rearrangement links TRBV4-1 to TRBJ1-2; 7 positions match TRBD1. Germline CDR1 MGHRA, CDR2 YSYEKL. This CDR3 comprises 15 residues. The V and J ends lost 2 bases and 3 bases, in that order; junction bases with no gene match: 6. This CDR3 reads CASSQRQGIDYGYTF. The CDR3 DNA is TGCGCCAGCAGCCAACGACAGGGAATAGACTATGGCTACACCTTC.

In this sample, this clonotype turned up many times. CDR3 amino acids: CASRNGGYEQYF. CDR3 bases: TGTGCCAGCAGGAACGGGGGCTACGAGCAGTACTTC. The V gene is TRBV27, the J gene TRBJ2-7; the D gene is possibly TRBD2 (6 bases). Trimming cost V 6 bases and J 3 bases, with 9 bases left between them. The germline V gene has CDR1 MNHEY and CDR2 SMNVEV (reference sequence). The CDR3 has 12 residues.

This clonotype showed up just a few times. A much larger clone lies a single base off, so this may be a read error. The chain combines TRBV4-2 with TRBJ2-7; 9 bases fit TRBD2. Trimming removed 0 bases from V and 3 bases from J; junction bases left unmatched: 0. The CDR3 contains 14 residues. The germline V gene encodes CDR1 LGHNA and CDR2 YNFKEQ. The CDR3, as DNA: TGTGCCAGCAGCCAAGAACTAGCGGGCTACGAGCAGTACTTC. As protein: CASSQELAGYEQYF.

About this clonotype: This may stem from a read error, because a much larger clone lies one nucleotide away. The chain recombines TRBV10-3 with TRBJ2-5; 7 bases are shared with TRBD1. With 11 bases clipped from V and 1 base from J, the junction kept 7 bases outside the gene matches. This CDR3 contains 13 residues. Germline values: CDR1 ENHRY, CDR2 SYGVKD. The CDR3 loop reads CAVTRDSQETQYF. The CDR3 DNA sequence: TGTGCCGTCACCAGGGACAGCCAAGAGACCCAGTACTTC.

The chain uses TRBV24-1 and TRBJ2-1; D not resolved. V was trimmed by 7 bases and J by 9 bases, leaving 9 bases between them. The CDR3 totals 11 residues. Germline lookup yields CDR1 KGHDR and CDR2 SFDVKD. DNA of the CDR3: TGTGCCACCAGCGTGGGCAGTGAGCAGTTCTTC. Protein sequence: CATSVGSEQFF.

Turning to this clonotype: One base away lies a much larger clone, so this may be a sequencing read error. V is TRBV4-3 and J is TRBJ2-7; a weak D match, TRBD2 (6 bases). Germline values: CDR1 LGHNA, CDR2 YSLEER. This CDR3 is built from 15 residues. The CDR3 DNA is TGCGTCAGCAGCCAAGTTTCGGGAGTAGGCTACGAGCAGTACTTC. It yields the protein CVSSQVSGVGYEQYF.

V is TRBV7-9 and J is TRBJ2-1; D is unclear. Germline CDR1 and CDR2: SEHNR and FQNEAQ (reference sequence). This CDR3 contains 20 residues. Deletions cut 2 bases from V and 7 bases from J, with 30 bases between. The CDR3 DNA reads TGTGCCAGCAGCTTATATGACTGCGGAGCGATTCTGGCTGACCCTAATGAGCAGTTCTTC. Amino acids: CASSLYDCGAILADPNEQFF.

This clonotype was observed many times. The CDR3 DNA sequence: TGCGCCAGCAGCCAAGAAAAGGGAAAGACCTCAGGGAACTATGAAAAACTGTTTTTT. This sequence encodes CASSQEKGKTSGNYEKLFF. The chain joins TRBV4-1 to TRBJ1-4; tentatively, D is TRBD1 (5 bases). Germline CDR1 MGHRA, CDR2 YSYEKL. This CDR3 has 19 residues. V dropped 0 bases and J dropped 6 bases, with 23 bases sitting between them.

On this clonotype: This clone may be a read error of a much larger clone one base away. The genes are TRBV20-1 and TRBJ2-5; D is unclear. Matching the DNA end better, TRBJ2-7 makes the J call doubtful. Germline-derived CDR1 and CDR2 are DFQATT and SNEGSKA (reference sequence). This CDR3 is built from 14 residues. The CDR3 DNA sequence: TGCGGTGCTCGGCATCGGAACCGATCTCCCGAGCAGTACTTC. Its protein product is CGARHRNRSPEQYF.

On this clonotype: With a much larger clone just one base away, this may be a read error. The genes are TRBV2 and TRBJ2-7; D is ambiguous. V was clipped by 7 bases and J by 1 base, with 17 bases between them. There are 15 residues in the CDR3. Germline V CDR1 and CDR2: SNHLY, FYNNEI. The CDR3 sequence is CASIFDATPSYEQYF. The CDR3 DNA follows: TGTGCCAGCATCTTTGACGCTACCCCTTCCTACGAGCAGTACTTC.